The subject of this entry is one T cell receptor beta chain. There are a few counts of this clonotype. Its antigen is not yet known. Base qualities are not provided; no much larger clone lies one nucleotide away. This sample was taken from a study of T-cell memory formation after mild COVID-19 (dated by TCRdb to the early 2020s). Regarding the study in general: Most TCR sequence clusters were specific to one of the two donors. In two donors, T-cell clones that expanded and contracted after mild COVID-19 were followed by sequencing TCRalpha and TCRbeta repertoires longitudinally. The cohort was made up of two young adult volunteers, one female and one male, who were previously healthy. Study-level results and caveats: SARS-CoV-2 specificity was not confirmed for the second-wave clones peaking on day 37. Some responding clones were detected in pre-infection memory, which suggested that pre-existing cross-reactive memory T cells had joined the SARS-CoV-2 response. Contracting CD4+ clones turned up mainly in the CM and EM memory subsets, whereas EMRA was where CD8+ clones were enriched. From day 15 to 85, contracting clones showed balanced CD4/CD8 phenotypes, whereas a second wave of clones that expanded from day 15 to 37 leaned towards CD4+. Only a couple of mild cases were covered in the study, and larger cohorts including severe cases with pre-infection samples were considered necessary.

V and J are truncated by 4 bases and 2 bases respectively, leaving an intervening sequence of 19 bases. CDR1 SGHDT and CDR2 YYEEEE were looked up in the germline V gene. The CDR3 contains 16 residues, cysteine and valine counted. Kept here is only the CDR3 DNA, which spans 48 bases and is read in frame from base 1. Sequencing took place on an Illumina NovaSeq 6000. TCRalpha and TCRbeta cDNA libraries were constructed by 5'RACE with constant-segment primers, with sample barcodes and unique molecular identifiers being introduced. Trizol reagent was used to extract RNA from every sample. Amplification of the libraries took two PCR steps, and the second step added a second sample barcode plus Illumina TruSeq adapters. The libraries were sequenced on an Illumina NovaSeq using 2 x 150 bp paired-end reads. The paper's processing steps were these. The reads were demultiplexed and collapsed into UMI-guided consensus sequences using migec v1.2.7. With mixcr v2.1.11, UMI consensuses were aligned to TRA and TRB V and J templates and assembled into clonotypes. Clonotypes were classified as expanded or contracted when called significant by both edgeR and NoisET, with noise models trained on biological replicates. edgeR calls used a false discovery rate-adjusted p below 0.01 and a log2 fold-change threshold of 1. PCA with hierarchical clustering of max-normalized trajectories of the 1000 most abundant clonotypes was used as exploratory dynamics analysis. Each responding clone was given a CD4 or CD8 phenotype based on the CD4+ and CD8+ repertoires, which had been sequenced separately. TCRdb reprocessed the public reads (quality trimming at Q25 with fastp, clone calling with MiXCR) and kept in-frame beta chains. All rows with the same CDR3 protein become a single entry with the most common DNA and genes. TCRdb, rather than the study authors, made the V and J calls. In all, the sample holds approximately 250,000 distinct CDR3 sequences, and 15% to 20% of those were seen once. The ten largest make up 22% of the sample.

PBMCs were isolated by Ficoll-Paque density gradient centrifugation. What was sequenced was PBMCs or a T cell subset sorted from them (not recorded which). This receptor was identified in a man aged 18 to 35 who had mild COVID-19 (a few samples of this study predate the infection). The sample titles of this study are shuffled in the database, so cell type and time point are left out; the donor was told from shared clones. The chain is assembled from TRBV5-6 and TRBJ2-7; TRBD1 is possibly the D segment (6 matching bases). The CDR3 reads CASSLYRARAPYEQYV. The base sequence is TGTGCCAGCAGCCTATACAGGGCAAGGGCCCCCTACGAGCAGTACGTC.